This T cell receptor (beta chain) was recorded in a study of blood T cell repertoires in COVID-19 (dated by TCRdb to 2018 to 2020). A note on the overall study: Collaborator samples came from the United States, Italy and Spain and covered acute and convalescent phases of COVID-19. The material from the prospective study consisted of cDNA or gDNA derived from T cells, B-cell-depleted T cells, or PBMCs. Deeply sampled blood TCRbeta repertoires from subjects exposed to, actively infected with, or recovered from COVID-19 were included in the dataset. The repertoires were released in a freely available public database intended as a resource for research on the immune response to SARS-CoV-2. Samples came from the ongoing ImmuneRACE study (first 160 participants) plus 1,254 subjects from 6 global collaborators. Nearly every sample came with metadata listing a de-identified subject ID, COVID-19 status, age in years and sex. Where HLA class I and class II types were available, the types were taken from metadata supplied by the sample provider, not from assay-based typing.

TCRbeta CDR3 regions were amplified from genomic DNA by means of the immunoSEQ Assay, a bias-controlled multiplex PCR. For the original study's pipeline: Within the assay, amplification of reference gene primers was used to estimate how many nucleated cells each sample contained. To quantify the absolute abundance of each unique TCRbeta CDR3 rearrangement, sequence reads were collapsed and filtered. For each sample, productive Simpson clonality was calculated by taking the square root of Simpson's diversity index across productive rearrangements. TCRdb provides this immuneACCESS table in a form limited to in-frame rearrangements. Some clones are lacking; in checked studies, under half of them reflect an unresolved V gene, and why the rest are absent is not known. The V and J calls and clone size were taken over from that table, and D and trimming were inferred from the DNA. The table for this sample lists approximately 96,000 clones; 90% to 95% of them were counted only once. The ten largest account for around 4% of the sample.

Concerning this clone: The antigen it recognizes is unknown. No quality values exist for individual bases; no much larger clone is one base distant.

Each collaborating institution followed its own protocols to collect whole blood in K2EDTA tubes. For TCRbeta analysis, collaborators shipped samples in one of three forms: frozen whole blood, isolated PBMCs, or DNA extracted from either of those sample types. Broad study findings and their caveats: How much clinical and demographic metadata was included differed by source and by participant, and the metadata was provided uncurated.

The sequence derives from a human donor with active COVID-19. The donor label of this sample is uncertain. Material for sequencing was peripheral blood.

The CDR3 corresponds to CASSLMGAGETQYF. The DNA sequence is TGCGCCAGCAGCTTGATGGGGGCCGGGGAGACCCAGTACTTC. The sequence is built from TRBV5-1 and TRBJ2-5, with TRBD1 perhaps the D gene, on 6 matching bases. Its CDR3 holds 14 amino acids, cysteine through phenylalanine. Only CDR3 DNA is held: 42 bases, read in frame from base 1. Deletion took 1 base off V and 5 bases off J, with a span of 12 bases between the germline ends. Looking up the germline V gene yields CDR1 SGHRS and CDR2 YFSETQ.